This T cell receptor (beta chain) was recorded in a study of tumor-infiltrating lymphocytes in primary liver carcinoma. Study information: Samples returned roughly 3.5 to 7.5 million productive TCRbeta reads each. Read depth did not differ significantly between tissue types.

This CDR3 has 15 residues. Germline V gene sequence: CDR1 MNHNY, CDR2 SVGAGI (reference sequence). Production of TCR beta cDNA used approximately 0.45 ug total RNA together with a constant-region primer. Amplification in three nested multiplex PCR rounds with slightly modified ARM-PCR gave rise to TCR beta libraries. TRBV1-TRBV30 forward and Cbeta reverse primers drove the first two approximately 10-cycle rounds. Using its own MiXCR run on the multiplex PCR reads, TCRdb lists one record per CDR3 protein. The table includes about 44,000 distinct CDR3 sequences, 60% to 75% detected once. This clonotype was recorded a few times. Its ends do not fully match the called genes, so a read error is possible. Co-extraction yielded RNA and DNA from approximately 22-30 mg of unsorted bulk tissue. The sampling covered five separate regions of each tumor.

Sequenced sample: liver tumor tissue from sampling region 3. Subset specified: tumor region T3, left-lateral pole. The TCR sequence derives from a man aged 40-50 years with primary liver carcinoma and hepatitis B virus infection. The chain joins TRBV6-6 to TRBJ1-6, with TRBD1 matching over 10 bases. CDR3 in amino acids: CASSYSGTGDSPLYF. Here the CDR3 DNA reads TGTGCCAGCAGTTACTCCGGGACAGGGGATTCACCACTCTACTTT.